This T cell receptor beta chain was identified in a study of blood T cell repertoires in COVID-19 (TCRdb year 2020). Regarding the study in general: Samples covering the acute and convalescent phases of COVID-19 were provided by collaborators in the United States, Italy and Spain. The samples were drawn from the first 160 participants of the ongoing ImmuneRACE study and from over 950 subjects provided by 6 global collaborators. Sample metadata almost always included a de-identified subject ID, COVID-19 status, age in years and sex. The repertoires were released in a freely available public database meant as a resource for research on the immune response to SARS-CoV-2. HLA class I and class II types, where available, came from metadata supplied by the sample provider rather than from assay-based typing. The prospective study material was composed of cDNA or gDNA derived from T cells, B-cell-depleted T cells, or PBMCs. The dataset comprised deeply sampled blood TCRbeta repertoires from subjects exposed to, actively infected with, or recovered from COVID-19. The full study reports these points: How much clinical and demographic metadata was included differed by source and by participant, and the metadata was provided uncurated.

CDR1 and CDR2 are read off the germline V gene (reference sequence) as GTSNPN and SVGIG. Its CDR3 holds 16 amino acids, cysteine through phenylalanine. Here the CDR3 DNA is all that survives: 48 bases in frame from base 1. TCRbeta CDR3 regions were amplified from genomic DNA by means of the immunoSEQ Assay, a bias-controlled multiplex PCR. As for the original processing: The number of nucleated cells in each sample was estimated by amplification of reference gene primers within the assay. To quantify the absolute abundance of each unique TCRbeta CDR3 rearrangement, sequence reads were collapsed and filtered. For each sample, productive Simpson clonality was calculated by taking the square root of Simpson's diversity index across productive rearrangements. Held by TCRdb, this immuneACCESS table contains in-frame sequences only and omits some clones. Under half of the omission traces to an unresolved V gene where checked; the cause of the rest is unknown. V and J calls and clone size are as listed in that table; D and trimming were resolved from the DNA. In all, the sample holds a few hundred thousand clones, and approximately 87% of those were seen once. The biggest ten clones account for 8.5% to 12% of the sample.

This clone was observed once. Its antigen remains undetermined. Base qualities are not at hand, and no much larger clone is one base apart. At one collaborating source in Seattle, patients were enrolled during active infection and were followed longitudinally through the course of disease. Each collaborating institution followed its own protocols to collect whole blood in K2EDTA tubes. For TCRbeta analysis, collaborators shipped samples as frozen whole blood, isolated PBMCs, or DNA extracted from either of those sample types. The sequence derives from a woman aged 30 to 39 with COVID-19, enrolled during active disease. Sequencing was done on a sample of peripheral blood. The chain couples TRBV30 to TRBJ2-7; a stretch of 7 junction bases matches TRBD2. The DNA reads TGTGCGGGGGGAACGGGAAGGGGACTAACCAGCTACGAGCAGTACTTC. Its protein reads: CAGGTGRGLTSYEQYF. Extended through the reference TRBV30 and TRBJ2-7 proteins, this CDR3 yields the full variable domain: SQTIHQWPATLVQPVGSPLSLECTVEGTSNPNLYWYRQAAGRGLQLLFYSVGIGQISSEVPQNLSASRPQDRQFILSSKKLLLSDSGFYLCAGGTGRGLTSYEQYFGPGTRLTVT.